These 21 T cell receptor beta chains came from one sample sequenced in a study of T cell responses to AZD1222 COVID-19 vaccine. Measured with immunoSEQ multiplex PCR; TCRdb has only the in-frame clones, and not every one. This table holds about 160,000 clones, approximately 90% found once. The specimen comprised peripheral blood, sampled on day 0 of MenACWY control vaccination. All receptors derive from an adult in good health.

The V gene is TRBV19, the J gene TRBJ1-5; possibly TRBD1 for D (6 bases). V shed 6 bases and J shed 2 bases, with 17 bases lying between them. The CDR3 has 16 residues. CDR1 LNHDA and CDR2 SQIVND come from the germline V gene (reference sequence). The CDR3 protein is CASRSPRGGGNQPQHF. For the CDR3, the DNA is TGTGCCAGTAGAAGTCCCAGGGGTGGGGGCAATCAGCCCCAGCATTTT.

V and J are TRBV2 and TRBJ1-1, with D possibly being TRBD1 (6 bases). CDR1 SNHLY and CDR2 FYNNEI come from the germline V gene. With 5 bases removed from V and 8 bases from J, the gap between germline ends came to 12 bases. The CDR3 spans 12 residues. In DNA form, the CDR3 reads TGTGCCAGCAGTCGCAGGGGAACGGAAGCTTTCTTT. Amino acids: CASSRRGTEAFF.

V and J are TRBV5-1 and TRBJ1-5, with 9 bases aligning to TRBD1. V was pared by 0 bases and J by 3 bases, with 4 bases of the junction left unmatched. Germline values: CDR1 SGHRS, CDR2 YFSETQ. The CDR3 is 16 amino acids. The CDR3 DNA reads TGCGCCAGCAGCTTGGCCGGGACAGGGAACAATCAGCCCCAGCATTTT. It is translated as CASSLAGTGNNQPQHF.

This chain connects TRBV18 to TRBJ2-7; 9 bases align to TRBD2. Germline CDR1 KGHSH, CDR2 LQKENI. Trimming took 3 bases from V and 2 from J; bases not matched to a gene: 2. The CDR3 covers 14 residues. The chain's CDR3 is CASSPSGGTYEQYF. CDR3 DNA: TGTGCCAGCTCACCTAGCGGGGGAACCTACGAGCAGTACTTC.

The rearrangement uses TRBV4-3 and TRBJ2-6; TRBD1 agrees at 8 bases. The CDR3 is 17 amino acids. The germline gives CDR1 LGHNA, CDR2 YSLEER. Trimming took 3 bases from V and 0 from J; bases not matched to a gene: 4. The CDR3 is CASSQGTGGSGANVLTF. The CDR3 bases are TGCGCCAGCAGCCAGGGAACAGGGGGCTCTGGGGCCAACGTCCTGACTTTC.

Turning to this clone: Other DNA sequences in this specimen translate into the identical CDR3. The J gene is TRBJ1-5, the V gene TRBV7-2; no definite D call. Trimming left V 1 base short and J 2 bases short, with 3 bases between. The CDR3 covers 13 residues. The germline gives CDR1 SGHTA, CDR2 FQGNSA. The CDR3 DNA sequence: TGTGCCAGCAGCTTAGTGGGCAATCAGCCCCAGCATTTT. The encoded protein is CASSLVGNQPQHF.

The rearrangement links TRBV18 to TRBJ1-1; perhaps TRBD1 as D (6 bases). CDR1 KGHSH and CDR2 LQKENI come from the germline V gene. CDR3 size: 14 residues. Trimming pared 2 bases from V and 4 bases from J, leaving 11 bases between. The CDR3 region has the DNA TGTGCCAGCTCACCAGGGGCAGGGGCCACTGAAGCTTTCTTT. It yields the protein CASSPGAGATEAFF.

The chain joins TRBV6-2 or TRBV6-3 to TRBJ1-1; no reliable D call. V gave up 2 bases and J gave up 7 bases, with 8 bases separating them. CDR3 size: 12 residues. CDR1 is MNHEY, CDR2 SVGEGT, per germline. Here the CDR3 reads CASSYGPSEAFF. In DNA form, the CDR3 reads TGTGCCAGCAGTTACGGGCCGAGTGAAGCTTTCTTT.

CDR3 protein: CATSRNRGLGSYEQYF. CDR3 in DNA: TGTGCCACCAGCAGAAACAGGGGGCTCGGGTCCTACGAGCAGTACTTC. The rearrangement uses TRBV15 and TRBJ2-7; TRBD1 aligns across 9 bases. Per germline, CDR1 LNHNV and CDR2 YYDKDF (reference sequence). CDR3 length equals 16 residues. The trim removed 2 bases at V and 1 base at J, leaving 6 bases unmatched.

V usage is TRBV11-3 and J usage is TRBJ2-2; TRBD1 aligns across 8 bases. This CDR3 contains 15 residues. Germline CDR1 SGHNT, CDR2 YENEEA. Trimming removed 5 bases from V and 6 bases from J; junction bases left unmatched: 8. In nucleotides, the CDR3 is TGTGCCAGCAGCCCGAACAGGGGGTGGTCCGGGGAGCTGTTTTTT. Amino acid sequence: CASSPNRGWSGELFF.

The chain uses TRBV11-1 and TRBJ1-5; no firm D call. V lost 3 bases and J 5 bases, leaving 8 bases between the germline ends. Looked up from germline, CDR1 is SGHAT and CDR2 is FQDESV (reference sequence). The CDR3 totals 13 residues. CDR3 bases: TGTGCCAGCAGCTTGGCAGCCCATCAGCCCCAGCATTTT. Translating gives CASSLAAHQPQHF.

This chain links TRBV18 with TRBJ2-7, with TRBD1 matching over 7 bases. The CDR3 runs to 14 residues. The trim removed 4 bases at V and 4 bases at J, leaving 7 bases unmatched. From germline, CDR1 is KGHSH and CDR2 LQKENI. For the CDR3, the DNA is TGTGCCAGCTCACTGACCGGGACAGCATACGAGCAGTACTTC. As protein: CASSLTGTAYEQYF.

The chain uses TRBV7-6 and TRBJ2-1; TRBD1 might be the D (6 bases). V lost 5 bases and J lost 0, with 17 bases in between. The CDR3 loop spans 17 amino acids. Germline V CDR1 and CDR2: SGHVS, FNYEAQ. The CDR3 loop is CASSPLHRVSSYNEQFF. The CDR3 coding sequence is TGTGCCAGCAGCCCGTTGCACAGGGTCAGCTCCTACAATGAGCAGTTCTTC.

The genes are TRBV7-2 and TRBJ1-1; D remains unclear. The CDR3 extends over 14 amino acids. With 3 bases removed from V and 0 bases from J, the gap between germline ends came to 8 bases. Germline V CDR1 and CDR2: SGHTA, FQGNSA. The CDR3 loop reads CASSFNSLNTEAFF. DNA of the CDR3: TGTGCCAGCAGCTTTAACTCCCTGAACACTGAAGCTTTCTTT.

The chain links TRBV27 to TRBJ1-6; D is possibly TRBD1 (5 bases). CDR1 is MNHEY, CDR2 SMNVEV, per germline (reference sequence). This CDR3 spans 12 amino acids. V gave up 3 bases and J gave up 8 bases, with 5 bases separating them. CDR3 in amino acids: CASSFRDSPLHF. The CDR3 nucleotides are TGTGCCAGCAGTTTCAGGGATTCACCCCTCCACTTT.

The chain recombines TRBV5-6 with TRBJ1-2, with TRBD1 identical over 7 bases. V trimming: 4 bases; J trimming: 7 bases; junction bases outside the gene matches: 4. The CDR3 runs 12 residues. Germline values: CDR1 SGHDT, CDR2 YYEEEE. The CDR3 reads CASSIRQGGYTF. DNA for the CDR3: TGTGCCAGCAGCATTAGACAGGGTGGCTACACCTTC.

V gene TRBV30 combines with J gene TRBJ1-2; the match to TRBD1 covers 9 bases. CDR1 is GTSNPN and CDR2 is SVGIG in the germline V gene (reference sequence). This CDR3 is built from 13 residues. V shed 2 bases, J shed 6 bases, and the junction held 4 bases outside the gene matches. CDR3 amino acids: CAWSLDRGNGYTF. The CDR3, as DNA: TGTGCCTGGAGTCTTGACAGGGGGAATGGCTACACCTTC.

This rearrangement joins TRBV5-8 to TRBJ1-3; no reliable D call. The V gene's germline CDR1 is SGHTS and CDR2 YDEGEE. Deletions cut 0 bases from V and 0 bases from J, with 7 bases between. The CDR3 is made up of 15 amino acids. The CDR3 protein is CASSLDNGSGNTIYF. The CDR3 DNA reads as TGTGCCAGCAGCTTGGACAACGGCTCTGGAAACACCATATATTTT.

V is TRBV7-9 and J is TRBJ2-3, with 7 bases matching TRBD2. CDR1 and CDR2 (germline): SEHNR, FQNEAQ (reference sequence). V lost 7 bases and J lost 1; bases outside the gene matches: 11. This CDR3 is built from 16 residues. CDR3 in DNA: TGTGCCAGCACCCCGGGGGAGGGCTTAGGCACAGATACGCAGTATTTT. Its protein is CASTPGEGLGTDTQYF.

The chain recombines TRBV24-1 with TRBJ2-5; the D gene is possibly TRBD1 (8 bases). Looked up from germline, CDR1 is KGHDR and CDR2 is SFDVKD. The V end was cut by 2 bases, the J end by 5 bases, with 11 bases between. This CDR3 region has 14 residues. In nucleotides, the CDR3 is TGTGCCACCAGTGATTACAGGGGGGGCGAGACCCAGTACTTC. It codes for CATSDYRGGETQYF.

CDR3 residues: CASTNLPGQGAYGYTF. The DNA for the CDR3 is TGTGCCAGCACAAACCTCCCGGGACAGGGGGCCTATGGCTACACCTTC. The V gene is TRBV19, the J gene TRBJ1-2; 12 bases agree with TRBD1. Trimming cost V 9 bases and J 4 bases; bases outside gene matches: 12. Germline V lookup: CDR1 LNHDA, CDR2 SQIVND (reference sequence). The CDR3 has 16 residues.